These 10 T cell receptor beta chains originate from one sample sequenced in a study of T cells in Graves' hyperthyroidism and ophthalmopathy. Amplification yielded TCR beta CDR3 regions, with RNA transcripts as the source. Initially, a first-round RT-PCR of the TCR CDR3 employed the HTBI primer set. TCRdb re-analysed the multiplex PCR reads in MiXCR, keeping a single row per CDR3 protein. The sample lists roughly 280,000 distinct CDR3 sequences, 22% seen once, with around 60% in the top ten. Sequencing used blood. The source is a man aged 30 to 45 with Graves' ophthalmopathy.

Only a few counts were recorded for this clonotype. V is TRBV3-1 and J is TRBJ2-7; 8 positions agree with TRBD1. CDR3 size: 15 residues. Germline lookup yields CDR1 LGHDT and CDR2 YNNKEL (reference sequence). V was clipped by 6 bases and J by 2 bases; unmatched bases: 9. The CDR3 protein is CASRSIDRGTYEQYF. CDR3 bases: TGTGCCAGCAGATCTATCGACAGGGGAACCTACGAGCAGTACTTC.

This clonotype was found a few times. The V gene is TRBV6-1, the J gene TRBJ2-3; 10 bases line up with TRBD2. Per germline, CDR1 MNHNS and CDR2 SASEGT. The CDR3 covers 19 residues. The V gene end was trimmed by 6 bases and the J gene end by 4 bases; junction bases not matched to a gene: 19. CDR3 loop: CASSGVGLAGESSADTQYF. For the CDR3, the DNA is TGTGCCAGCAGCGGAGTCGGGCTAGCGGGAGAATCTTCCGCAGATACGCAGTATTTT.

The chain combines TRBV10-3 with TRBJ1-5; the match to TRBD1 covers 7 bases. Looked up from germline, CDR1 is ENHRY and CDR2 is SYGVKD. Losses at the gene ends were 3 bases for V and 6 bases for J; bases not matched to a gene: 14. There are 17 residues in the CDR3. The CDR3, as DNA: TGTGCCATCAGTGAACGGTTGACAGGGCAACCCGGTCAGCCCCAGCATTTT. Translated, it gives CAISERLTGQPGQPQHF.

The chain is built from TRBV20-1 and TRBJ2-7; 11 positions agree with TRBD2. CDR3 length: 15 amino acids. Germline lookup yields CDR1 DFQATT and CDR2 SNEGSKA (reference sequence). V gave up 2 bases and J gave up 7 bases; unmatched junction bases: 10. The CDR3 here is CSARLVAGGPGEQYF. CDR3 nucleotide sequence: TGCAGTGCTAGACTCGTAGCGGGAGGGCCTGGTGAGCAGTACTTC.

In its sample, this clonotype was seen once. The chain links TRBV5-6 to TRBJ2-7, with D possibly being TRBD1 or TRBD2 (5 bases each). Germline V gene lookup returns CDR1 SGHDT and CDR2 YYEEEE. The CDR3 extends over 13 amino acids. The V gene lost 0 bases and the J gene lost 5 bases, with 9 bases spanning the gap. The chain's CDR3 is CASSLAGSHEQYF. The CDR3 region has the DNA TGTGCCAGCAGCTTGGCAGGGAGCCACGAGCAGTACTTC.

V is TRBV5-5 and J is TRBJ1-4; D remains unclear. The CDR3 extends over 17 amino acids. Germline CDR1 and CDR2: SGHKS and YYEKEE (reference sequence). The germline V and J ends were trimmed by 3 bases and 0 bases, with 15 bases remaining between them. The CDR3 DNA reads as TGTGCCAGCAGCTCAACGACCAGTGGGGCAACTAATGAAAAACTGTTTTTT. This codes for CASSSTTSGATNEKLFF.

The V and J genes are TRBV9 and TRBJ2-6, with 8 positions matching TRBD1. Germline V gives CDR1 SGDLS, CDR2 YYNGEE. Losses at the gene ends were 4 bases for V and 4 bases for J; bases not matched to a gene: 1. This CDR3 spans 14 amino acids. CDR3 DNA sequence: TGTGCCAGCAGCCGACAGGGGGGGGCCAACGTCCTGACTTTC. Protein: CASSRQGGANVLTF.

V and J are TRBV4-1 and TRBJ1-5; D might be TRBD1 (5 bases). This CDR3 has 14 amino acids. Trimming shortened V by 4 bases and J by 4 bases, and 11 bases separated the two germline ends. The germline gives CDR1 MGHRA, CDR2 YSYEKL. The CDR3 spells CASSPAWGNQPQHF. CDR3 DNA sequence: TGCGCCAGCAGCCCGGCTTGGGGGAATCAGCCCCAGCATTTT.

A note on this clonotype: A much larger clone lies a single base off, so this may be a read error. The chain recombines TRBV30 with TRBJ1-5; 9 bases align to TRBD1. CDR3 length equals 13 residues. V trimming: 5 bases; J trimming: 7 bases; junction bases outside the gene matches: 6. CDR1 and CDR2 (germline): GTSNPN, SVGIG (reference sequence). The chain's CDR3 is CAWGRGQGQPQHF. The CDR3 DNA is TGTGCCTGGGGCCGGGGACAGGGACAGCCCCAGCATTTT.

This clonotype was observed a few times. The rearrangement uses TRBV6-5 and TRBJ2-7; D not resolved. There are 18 residues in the CDR3. Trimming shortened V by 0 bases and J by 1 base, and 19 bases separated the two germline ends. CDR1 and CDR2 (germline): MNHEY, SVGAGI. CDR3: CASSYSRKRASPSYEQYF. CDR3 DNA: TGTGCCAGCAGTTACTCCCGCAAAAGGGCCAGCCCTTCCTACGAGCAGTACTTC.